This TCR beta chain was recorded in a study of PD-L1 blockade in urothelial cancer. The wider study: It was at 3 weeks (second dose) and 6 weeks after treatment start that blood was analyzed. Counts from blood samples showed a median of 141,255 T cells.

The V gene lost 10 bases and the J gene lost 3 bases, with 10 bases spanning the gap. Germline V gene sequence: CDR1 MNHNS, CDR2 SASEGT. The CDR3 sequence is 11 residues long. Sequencing used immunoSEQ multiplex PCR; TCRdb keeps in-frame clones, though not all of them. The data contain about 110,000 clones, under 85% of them seen just once; the ten biggest clones take up roughly 2.3%. This chain links TRBV6-1 with TRBJ2-7; D might be TRBD2 (6 bases). The input for sequencing was PBMCs, taken around atezolizumab (anti-PD-L1) treatment. The clonotype originates from a man aged 45-60 years with urothelial cancer. CDR3 sequence: CAMGLVYEQYF. The CDR3 nucleotides read TGTGCCATGGGACTGGTCTACGAGCAGTACTTC.